These T cell receptor beta chains were read from a single sample in a study of CD8 T cells in ankylosing spondylitis. TCRdb reprocessed the 5' RACE reads via MiXCR and lists one record per CDR3 protein. The sample holds fewer than 400,000 distinct CDR3 sequences, about 15% seen once. Sequenced material: blood, either unsorted or a sorted T cell fraction (not recorded which). Receptors were obtained from a male donor with ankylosing spondylitis or in good health (not recorded which). Each CDR3 is given with its conserved first and last residue. The D gene is left open where the match is weak. Rows give clone size only sometimes, using once, few, many, or a class for an expanded clone.

TRBV30,TRBJ1-6,NA,NA,CAWSGRRYNSPLHF,TGTGCCTGGAGTGGTCGGCGCTATAATTCACCCCTCCACTTT
TRBV4-1,TRBJ1-6,NA,few,CASSQDSRDSYNSPLHF,TGCGCCAGCAGCCAAGATTCCAGGGACTCCTATAATTCACCCCTCCACTTT
TRBV29-1,TRBJ2-3,NA,NA,CSVELLPLRGGTDTQYF,TGCAGCGTTGAACTCCTACCCCTCCGGGGCGGCACAGATACGCAGTATTTT
TRBV5-1,TRBJ1-2,NA,few,CASSIEGEPYGYTF,TGCGCCAGCAGCATAGAAGGGGAGCCCTACGGCTACACCTTC
TRBV7-6,TRBJ1-1,NA,few,CASSLGDLGSGTEAFF,TGTGCCAGCAGCTTAGGGGATCTGGGTTCCGGCACTGAAGCTTTCTTT
TRBV6-1,TRBJ1-2,TRBD1,NA,CASSATGGNYGYTF,TGTGCCAGCAGTGCTACAGGGGGCAACTATGGCTACACCTTC
TRBV5-1,TRBJ1-2,NA,few,CASSLSTEVYGYTF,TGCGCCAGCAGCTTGTCTACGGAGGTCTATGGCTACACCTTC
TRBV30,TRBJ1-1,NA,many,CAWKRGNTEAFF,TGTGCCTGGAAAAGAGGGAACACTGAAGCTTTCTTT
TRBV5-1,TRBJ1-1,NA,many,CASSDQAGYLNTEAFF,TGCGCCAGCAGCGACCAGGCGGGATATCTTAACACTGAAGCTTTCTTT
TRBV4-1,TRBJ2-7,TRBD2,NA,CASSPGLAFPYEQYF,TGCGCCAGCAGCCCGGGACTAGCGTTCCCCTACGAGCAGTACTTC
TRBV27,TRBJ1-1,TRBD1,NA,CASSLRQGNGAFF,TGTGCCAGCAGTTTAAGACAGGGAAACGGAGCTTTCTTT
TRBV4-2,TRBJ2-2,NA,few,CASSQVGSLRAGELFF,TGTGCCAGCAGCCAAGTTGGGTCTTTACGCGCCGGGGAGCTGTTTTTT
TRBV20-1,TRBJ1-1,TRBD1,many,CSARAGGMNTEAFF,TGCAGTGCTAGAGCAGGGGGCATGAACACTGAAGCTTTCTTT
TRBV6-5,TRBJ2-5,TRBD2,NA,CASSYSILADLETQYF,TGTGCCAGCAGTTACTCGATCCTAGCGGACTTAGAGACCCAGTACTTC
TRBV11-2,TRBJ2-3,TRBD2,NA,CASSFMSSSGNSRDTQYF,TGTGCCAGCAGCTTCATGTCCTCTAGCGGGAACTCTCGGGATACGCAGTATTTT
TRBV5-1,TRBJ2-6,NA,NA,CASSWGPAGANVLTF,TGCGCCAGCAGCTGGGGACCAGCTGGGGCCAACGTCCTGACTTTC
TRBV4-2,TRBJ2-1,TRBD1,NA,CASSQEVTGTGDNEQFF,TGTGCCAGCAGCCAAGAGGTAACCGGGACAGGTGACAATGAGCAGTTCTTC
TRBV12-3/TRBV12-4,TRBJ2-5,NA,NA,CASSLSPQETQYF,TGTGCCAGCAGTTTAAGTCCCCAAGAGACCCAGTACTTC
TRBV27,TRBJ1-2,NA,few,CASRRTTNYGYTF,TGTGCCAGCCGCAGGACTACTAACTATGGCTACACCTTC
TRBV6-1,TRBJ2-3,NA,few,CASSDPGRGLDTQYF,TGTGCCAGCAGTGATCCCGGTAGAGGCTTAGATACGCAGTATTTT
TRBV20-1,TRBJ2-5,NA,many,CSARQETQYF,TGCAGTGCTAGACAAGAGACCCAGTACTTC
TRBV12-3/TRBV12-4,TRBJ2-7,TRBD2,many,CASSLSALAGGNSYEQYF,TGTGCCAGCAGTTTATCCGCACTAGCGGGAGGAAACTCCTACGAGCAGTACTTC
TRBV12-3/TRBV12-4,TRBJ1-1,TRBD1,NA,CASTGQDLNTEAFF,TGTGCCAGCACCGGACAGGACTTGAACACTGAAGCTTTCTTT
TRBV5-1,TRBJ2-2,TRBD2,NA,CASSPGPGGSFGTGELFF,TGCGCCAGCAGCCCGGGACCGGGGGGTTCGTTTGGCACCGGGGAGCTGTTTTTT
TRBV10-3,TRBJ2-3,NA,few,CAISESKQIGYF,TGTGCCATCAGTGAGTCGAAGCAGATAGGGTATTTT
TRBV10-3,TRBJ2-5,NA,NA,CAIKQTVGETQYF,TGTGCCATCAAACAGACGGTGGGAGAGACCCAGTACTTC
TRBV27,TRBJ1-3,NA,few,CASSPLSSGNTIYF,TGTGCCAGCAGTCCCCTTAGCTCTGGAAACACCATATATTTT
TRBV6-1,TRBJ2-5,NA,NA,CASSPSGRDQETQYF,TGTGCCAGCAGTCCCTCTGGGCGGGACCAAGAGACCCAGTACTTC
TRBV5-1,TRBJ2-5,NA,NA,CASSWTGVQETQYF,TGCGCCAGCAGCTGGACGGGGGTTCAAGAGACCCAGTACTTC
TRBV10-3,TRBJ1-3,NA,NA,CAISEGVAGNTIYF,TGTGCCATCAGTGAAGGTGTGGCTGGAAACACCATATATTTT
TRBV11-2,TRBJ1-3,NA,NA,CASSSLGGRGNTIYF,TGTGCCAGCAGCTCACTGGGAGGGAGGGGAAACACCATATATTTT
TRBV6-1,TRBJ2-3,NA,few,CASSGDRLVADTQYF,TGTGCCAGCAGTGGAGACCGTCTAGTAGCGGATACGCAGTATTTT
TRBV10-2,TRBJ1-1,NA,few,CASSESHRDEAFF,TGCGCCAGCAGTGAGTCCCATAGGGATGAAGCTTTCTTT
TRBV12-3/TRBV12-4,TRBJ1-5,TRBD1,few,CASNPEGARSNQPQHF,TGTGCCAGCAACCCAGAGGGGGCAAGGAGCAATCAGCCCCAGCATTTT
TRBV7-9,TRBJ1-1,NA,NA,CASSLVSPNTEAFF,TGTGCCAGCAGCTTAGTGTCGCCGAACACTGAAGCTTTCTTT
TRBV7-9,TRBJ2-5,TRBD1,NA,CASSSSPGQEQETQYF,TGTGCCAGCAGCTCGTCTCCGGGACAGGAACAAGAGACCCAGTACTTC
TRBV5-1,TRBJ2-2,TRBD2,NA,CASSSRLGDYRETGELFF,TGCGCCAGCAGCTCCCGGTTGGGGGACTACCGGGAGACCGGGGAGCTGTTTTTT
TRBV20-1,TRBJ1-2,NA,NA,CSATLVGGYTF,TGCAGTGCTACCCTAGTGGGTGGCTACACCTTC
TRBV10-3,TRBJ1-1,NA,few,CAISEGVSEAFF,TGTGCCATCAGTGAAGGGGTTAGTGAAGCTTTCTTT
TRBV3-1,TRBJ2-1,NA,few,CASSLWTYNEQFF,TGTGCCAGCAGCCTGTGGACCTACAATGAGCAGTTCTTC
TRBV7-9,TRBJ2-3,TRBD2,few,CASSFGTSAPSTDTQYF,TGTGCCAGCAGCTTTGGGACTAGCGCCCCTAGCACAGATACGCAGTATTTT
TRBV4-1,TRBJ2-1,NA,few,CASSQDRKNRVEQFF,TGCGCCAGCAGCCAAGATCGAAAGAACAGGGTCGAGCAGTTCTTC
TRBV2,TRBJ2-2,TRBD1,few,CASSGRQGATGELFF,TGTGCCAGCAGTGGGCGACAGGGCGCTACCGGGGAGCTGTTTTTT
TRBV11-2,TRBJ2-1,TRBD2,NA,CASSFFGGGDEQFF,TGTGCCAGCAGCTTTTTTGGGGGGGGTGATGAGCAGTTCTTC
TRBV11-2,TRBJ2-7,TRBD1,NA,CASSSAGTGNF,TGTGCCAGCAGCTCGGCCGGGACAGGGAACTTC